The 8 T cell receptor beta chains listed next were all sequenced from one sample in a study of regulatory T cells in long-lasting Graves disease. Building the TCR beta libraries relied on iRepertoire HTBI primers, and CDR3 regions underwent Arm-PCR. TCRdb re-analysed the multiplex PCR reads in MiXCR, keeping a single row per CDR3 protein. There are 440,000 or so distinct CDR3 sequences in the sample; about 15% occur only once, and around 17% lies in the top ten. Time point reported: newly diagnosed GD, antithyroid drugs for less than 3 months. With RNA extracted from PBMCs as input, the TCR library was made. Another study also made use of these data, one on T cells in Graves' hyperthyroidism and ophthalmopathy.

Specimen: peripheral blood mononuclear cells (PBMCs), collected at new diagnosis, from a patient treated with antithyroid drugs. These receptors were obtained from a woman aged 25-40 years with Graves disease.

About this clonotype: With a much larger clone just one base away, this may be a read error. This CDR3 is missing its conserved last phenylalanine or tryptophan, likely due to a read error. The rearrangement joins TRBV18 to TRBJ1-4; no reliable D call. Germline lookup yields CDR1 KGHSH and CDR2 LQKENI. The CDR3 is 16 residues long. Trimming removed 0 bases from V and 2 bases from J, with 10 bases in between. The CDR3 sequence: CASSPPVRRTNEKLFC. The CDR3, as DNA: TGTGCCAGCTCACCACCCGTCAGGCGCACTAATGAAAAACTGTTTTGT.

This clonotype has ten or more counts. This sequence joins TRBV28 and TRBJ2-7; D gene unclear. The ends were cut back, 4 bases at V and 4 bases at J, with 8 bases in the middle. This CDR3 spans 12 amino acids. Germline V gives CDR1 MDHEN, CDR2 SYDVKM. CDR3 DNA sequence: TGTGCCAGCAGTTCAGCCCCATACGAGCAGTACTTC. The encoded protein is CASSSAPYEQYF.

Only a few counts were recorded for this clonotype. The chain joins TRBV27 to TRBJ2-3; no reliable D call. Germline loops: CDR1 MNHEY, CDR2 SMNVEV (reference sequence). V was shortened by 6 bases and J by 0 bases, with 10 bases between the two germline ends. This CDR3 is 14 amino acids long. CDR3 bases: TGTGCCAGCAGCTCCCCCCCTAGCACAGATACGCAGTATTTT. Its protein product is CASSSPPSTDTQYF.

For this clonotype: The final CDR3 position lacks the conserved phenylalanine or tryptophan, pointing to a likely read error. The chain couples TRBV30 to TRBJ1-1; 7 bases map to TRBD1. The V and J ends lost 2 bases and 1 base, in that order; junction bases with no gene match: 7. Germline assignment: CDR1 GTSNPN and CDR2 SVGIG (reference sequence). This CDR3 region has 15 residues. The CDR3 is CAWSLVRQGNTEAFS. The CDR3 DNA reads TGTGCCTGGAGTCTAGTCAGACAGGGGAACACTGAAGCTTTCTCT.

The table lists this clonotype with many counts. This chain connects TRBV12-3 or TRBV12-4 to TRBJ2-1, with 9 bases matching TRBD1. V dropped 7 bases and J dropped 1; count of bases not matched to a gene: 11. The CDR3 length is 17 residues. The CDR3 DNA reads TGTGCCAGCATTCACATGACAGGGACAGGGTCCTACAATGAGCAGTTCTTC. As protein: CASIHMTGTGSYNEQFF.

This clonotype was seen many times. The chain uses TRBV10-3 and TRBJ2-2; 9 positions agree with TRBD2. Trimming cost V 6 bases and J 4 bases; bases outside gene matches: 3. The germline V gene encodes CDR1 ENHRY and CDR2 SYGVKD. The CDR3 contains 14 residues. The CDR3 region is CAIRDSGSTGELFF. The DNA of the CDR3 is TGTGCCATCAGAGATAGCGGGAGCACCGGGGAGCTGTTTTTT.

This clonotype occurred many times. The CDR3 reads CAGAGRGIGYEQYF. DNA for the CDR3: TGTGCCGGAGCGGGTCGCGGGATAGGATACGAGCAGTACTTC. V gene TRBV28 combines with J gene TRBJ2-7; D possibly corresponds to TRBD2 (6 bases). Germline values: CDR1 MDHEN, CDR2 SYDVKM. V lost 11 bases to trimming and J lost 4 bases, with 21 bases between them. The CDR3 consists of 14 residues.

This clonotype was seen only a few times. This chain connects TRBV20-1 to TRBJ2-7, with 7 bases fitting TRBD2. CDR1 DFQATT and CDR2 SNEGSKA come from the germline V gene (reference sequence). V trimming: 7 bases; J trimming: 0 bases; junction bases outside the gene matches: 6. CDR3 length equals 13 residues. As DNA, the CDR3 is TGCAGTGTTGACGGGACTACCTCCTACGAGCAGTACTTC. Encoded protein: CSVDGTTSYEQYF.